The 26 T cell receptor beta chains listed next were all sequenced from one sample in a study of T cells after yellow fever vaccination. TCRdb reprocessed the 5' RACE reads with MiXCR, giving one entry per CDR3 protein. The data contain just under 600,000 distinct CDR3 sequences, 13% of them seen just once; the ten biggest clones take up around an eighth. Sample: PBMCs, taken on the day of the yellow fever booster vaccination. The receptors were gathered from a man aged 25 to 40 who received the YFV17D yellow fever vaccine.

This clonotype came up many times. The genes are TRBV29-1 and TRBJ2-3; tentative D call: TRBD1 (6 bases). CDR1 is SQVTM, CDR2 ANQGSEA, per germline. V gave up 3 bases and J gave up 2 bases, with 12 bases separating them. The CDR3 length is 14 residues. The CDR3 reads CSVDRQGSTDTQYF. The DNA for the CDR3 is TGCAGCGTTGACCGGCAGGGGTCCACAGATACGCAGTATTTT.

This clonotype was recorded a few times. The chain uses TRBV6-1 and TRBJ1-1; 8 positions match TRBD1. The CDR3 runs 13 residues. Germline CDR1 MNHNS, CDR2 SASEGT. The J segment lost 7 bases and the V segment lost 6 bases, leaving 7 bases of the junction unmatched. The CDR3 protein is CASRDGQGGEAFF. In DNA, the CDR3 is TGTGCCAGCAGGGACGGACAGGGAGGTGAAGCTTTCTTT.

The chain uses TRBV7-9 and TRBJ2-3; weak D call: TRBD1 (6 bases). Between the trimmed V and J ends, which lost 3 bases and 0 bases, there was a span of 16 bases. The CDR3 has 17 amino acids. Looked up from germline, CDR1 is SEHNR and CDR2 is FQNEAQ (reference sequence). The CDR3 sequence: CASSLPPDRTSTDTQYF. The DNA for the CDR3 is TGTGCCAGCAGCTTGCCCCCCGACAGGACTAGCACAGATACGCAGTATTTT.

CDR3 region: CATSRGEGTKGYTF. The CDR3 bases are TGTGCCACCAGCAGAGGGGAAGGGACGAAGGGCTACACCTTC. V gene TRBV15 combines with J gene TRBJ1-2, with a tentative D call TRBD1 (5 bases). The CDR3 sequence is 14 residues long. Per germline, CDR1 LNHNV and CDR2 YYDKDF (reference sequence). Trimming removed 1 base from V and 8 bases from J, with 14 bases in between.

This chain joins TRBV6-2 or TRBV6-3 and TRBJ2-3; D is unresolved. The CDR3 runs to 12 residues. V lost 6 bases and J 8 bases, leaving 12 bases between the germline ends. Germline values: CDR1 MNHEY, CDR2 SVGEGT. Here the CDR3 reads CASSHHPPTQYF. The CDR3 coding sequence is TGTGCCAGCAGCCACCACCCCCCTACGCAGTATTTT.

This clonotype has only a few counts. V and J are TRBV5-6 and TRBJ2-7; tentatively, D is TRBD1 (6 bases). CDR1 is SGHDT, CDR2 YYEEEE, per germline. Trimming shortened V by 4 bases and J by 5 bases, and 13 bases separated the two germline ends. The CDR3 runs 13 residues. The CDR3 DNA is TGTGCCAGCAGCCCCCGACAGGCCAACGAGCAGTACTTC. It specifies CASSPRQANEQYF.

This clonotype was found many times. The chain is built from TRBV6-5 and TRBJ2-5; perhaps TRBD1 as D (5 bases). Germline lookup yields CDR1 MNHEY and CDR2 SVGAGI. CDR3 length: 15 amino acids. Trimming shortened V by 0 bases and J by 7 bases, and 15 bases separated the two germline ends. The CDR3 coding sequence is TGTGCCAGCAGTTACTCAGACAGCGTGGACGGGACCCAGTACTTC. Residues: CASSYSDSVDGTQYF.

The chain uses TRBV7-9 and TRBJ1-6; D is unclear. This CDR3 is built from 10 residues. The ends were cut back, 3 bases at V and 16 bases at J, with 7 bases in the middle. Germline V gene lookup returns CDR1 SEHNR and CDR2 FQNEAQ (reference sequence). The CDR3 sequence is CASSFGLLHF. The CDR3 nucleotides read TGTGCCAGCAGCTTCGGATTACTCCACTTT.

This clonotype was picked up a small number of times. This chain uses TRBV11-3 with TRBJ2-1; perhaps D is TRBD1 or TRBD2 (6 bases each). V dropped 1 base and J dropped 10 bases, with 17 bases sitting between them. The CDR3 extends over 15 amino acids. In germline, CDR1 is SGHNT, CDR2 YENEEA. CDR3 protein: CASSLGGALIREQFF. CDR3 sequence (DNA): TGTGCCAGCAGCTTAGGGGGGGCACTCATCCGGGAGCAGTTCTTC.

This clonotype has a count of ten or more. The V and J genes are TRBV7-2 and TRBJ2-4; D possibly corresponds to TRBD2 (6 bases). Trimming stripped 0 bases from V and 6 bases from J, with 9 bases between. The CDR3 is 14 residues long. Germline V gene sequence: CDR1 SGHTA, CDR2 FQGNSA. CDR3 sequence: CASSLAGGGNIQYF. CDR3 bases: TGTGCCAGCAGCTTAGCGGGAGGCGGAAACATTCAGTACTTC.

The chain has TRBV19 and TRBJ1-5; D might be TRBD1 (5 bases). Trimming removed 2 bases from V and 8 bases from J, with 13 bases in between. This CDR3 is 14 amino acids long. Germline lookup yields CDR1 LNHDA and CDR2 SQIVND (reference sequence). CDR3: CASSIMGQGKPQHF. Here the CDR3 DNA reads TGTGCCAGTAGTATAATGGGGCAAGGGAAGCCCCAGCATTTT.

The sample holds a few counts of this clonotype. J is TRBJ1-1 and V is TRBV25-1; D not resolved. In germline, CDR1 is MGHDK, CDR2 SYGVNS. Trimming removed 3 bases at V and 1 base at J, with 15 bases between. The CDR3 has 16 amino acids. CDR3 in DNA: TGTGCCAGCAGTGATTCCCGAAGACATACGAACACTGAAGCTTTCTTT. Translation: CASSDSRRHTNTEAFF.

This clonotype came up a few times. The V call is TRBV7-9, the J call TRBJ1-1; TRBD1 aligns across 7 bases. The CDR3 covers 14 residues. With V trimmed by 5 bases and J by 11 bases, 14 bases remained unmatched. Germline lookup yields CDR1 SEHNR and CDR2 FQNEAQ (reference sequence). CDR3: CASSPTEGAGAAFF. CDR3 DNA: TGTGCCAGCAGCCCCACGGAGGGGGCAGGGGCTGCTTTCTTT.

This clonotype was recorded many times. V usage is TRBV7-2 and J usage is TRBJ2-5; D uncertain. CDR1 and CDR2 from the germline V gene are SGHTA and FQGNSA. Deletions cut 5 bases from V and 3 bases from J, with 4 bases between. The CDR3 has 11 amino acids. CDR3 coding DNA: TGTGCCAGCAGCCCTAAAGAGACCCAGTACTTC. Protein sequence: CASSPKETQYF.

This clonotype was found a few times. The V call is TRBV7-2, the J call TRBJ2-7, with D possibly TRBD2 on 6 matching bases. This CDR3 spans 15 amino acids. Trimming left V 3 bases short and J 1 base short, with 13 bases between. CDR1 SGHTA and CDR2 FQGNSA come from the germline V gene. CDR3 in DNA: TGTGCCAGCAGCTTCCGGGCAGGGACTTCCTACGAGCAGTACTTC. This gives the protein CASSFRAGTSYEQYF.

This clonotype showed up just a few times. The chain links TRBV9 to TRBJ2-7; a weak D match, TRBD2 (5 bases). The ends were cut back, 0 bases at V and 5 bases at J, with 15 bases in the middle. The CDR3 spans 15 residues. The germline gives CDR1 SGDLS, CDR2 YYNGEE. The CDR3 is CASSVGIGVRDEQYF. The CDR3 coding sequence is TGTGCCAGCAGCGTAGGGATCGGGGTCCGGGACGAGCAGTACTTC.

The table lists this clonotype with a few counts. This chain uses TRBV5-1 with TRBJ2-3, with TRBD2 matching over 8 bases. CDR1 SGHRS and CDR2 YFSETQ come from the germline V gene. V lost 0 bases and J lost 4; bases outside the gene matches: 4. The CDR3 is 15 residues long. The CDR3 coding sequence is TGCGCCAGCAGCTTGGTAGGGACTAGTGCAGATACGCAGTATTTT. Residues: CASSLVGTSADTQYF.

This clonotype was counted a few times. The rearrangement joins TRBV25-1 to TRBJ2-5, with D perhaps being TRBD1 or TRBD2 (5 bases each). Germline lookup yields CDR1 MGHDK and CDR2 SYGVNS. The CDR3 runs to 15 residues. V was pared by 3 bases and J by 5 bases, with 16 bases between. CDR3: CASSEILSGSETQYF. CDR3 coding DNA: TGTGCCAGCAGTGAGATCCTCTCAGGGAGCGAGACCCAGTACTTC.

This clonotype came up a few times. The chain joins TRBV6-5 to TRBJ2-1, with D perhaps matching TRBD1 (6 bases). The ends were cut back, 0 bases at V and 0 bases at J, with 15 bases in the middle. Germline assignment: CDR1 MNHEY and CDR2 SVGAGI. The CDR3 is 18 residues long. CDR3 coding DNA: TGTGCCAGCAGTTACTCCCCGGGACACTCGAGCTCCTACAATGAGCAGTTCTTC. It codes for CASSYSPGHSSSYNEQFF.

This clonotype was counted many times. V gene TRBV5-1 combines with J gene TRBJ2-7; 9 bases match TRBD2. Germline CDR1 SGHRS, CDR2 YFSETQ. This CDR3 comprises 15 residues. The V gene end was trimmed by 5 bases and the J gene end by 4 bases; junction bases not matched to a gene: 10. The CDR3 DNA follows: TGCGCCAGCAGTTTCCAAGCGGGAGGATTGTACGAGCAGTACTTC. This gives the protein CASSFQAGGLYEQYF.

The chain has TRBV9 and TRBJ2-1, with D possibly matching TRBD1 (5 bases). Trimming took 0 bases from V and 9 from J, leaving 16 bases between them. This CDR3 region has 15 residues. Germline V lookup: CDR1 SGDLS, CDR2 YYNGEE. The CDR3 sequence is CASSVGGSISGEQFF. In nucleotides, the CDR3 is TGTGCCAGCAGCGTAGGGGGCAGTATAAGTGGTGAGCAGTTCTTC.

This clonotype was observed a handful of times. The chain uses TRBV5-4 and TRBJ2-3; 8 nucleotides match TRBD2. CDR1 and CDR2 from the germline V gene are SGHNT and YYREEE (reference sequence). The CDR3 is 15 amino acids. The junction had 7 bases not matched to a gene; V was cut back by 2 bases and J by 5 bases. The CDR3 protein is CASSFPGLVEDTQYF. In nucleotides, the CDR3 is TGTGCCAGCAGCTTCCCGGGACTAGTTGAAGATACGCAGTATTTT.

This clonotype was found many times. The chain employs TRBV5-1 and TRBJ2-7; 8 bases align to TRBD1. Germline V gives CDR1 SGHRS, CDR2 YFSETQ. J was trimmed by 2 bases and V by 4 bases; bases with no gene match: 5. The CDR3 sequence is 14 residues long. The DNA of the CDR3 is TGCGCCAGCAGCGAAACAGGGGGTGCCTACGAGCAGTACTTC. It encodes CASSETGGAYEQYF.

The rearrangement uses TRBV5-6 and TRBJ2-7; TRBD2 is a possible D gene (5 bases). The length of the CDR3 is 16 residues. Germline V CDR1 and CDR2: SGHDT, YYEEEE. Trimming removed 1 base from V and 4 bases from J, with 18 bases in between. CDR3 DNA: TGTGCCAGCAGCTTGACAAAGGGCGGGTGGCTATACGAGCAGTACTTC. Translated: CASSLTKGGWLYEQYF.

Here the CDR3 reads CASSSLAGVGYNEQFF. The CDR3 DNA reads as TGTGCCAGCAGCTCCCTTGCGGGTGTGGGGTACAATGAGCAGTTCTTC. The gene calls are TRBV7-2 and TRBJ2-1; TRBD2 is a possible D gene (5 bases). The CDR3 sequence is 16 residues long. Between the trimmed V and J ends, which lost 4 bases and 4 bases, there was a span of 17 bases. Germline loops: CDR1 SGHTA, CDR2 FQGNSA.

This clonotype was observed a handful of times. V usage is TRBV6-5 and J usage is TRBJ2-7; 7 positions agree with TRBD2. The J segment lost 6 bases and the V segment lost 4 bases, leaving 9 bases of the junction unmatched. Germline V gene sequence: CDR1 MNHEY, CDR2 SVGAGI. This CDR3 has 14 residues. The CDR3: CASSSGLERGEQYF. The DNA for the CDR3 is TGTGCCAGCAGTTCCGGACTAGAGCGGGGCGAGCAGTACTTC.